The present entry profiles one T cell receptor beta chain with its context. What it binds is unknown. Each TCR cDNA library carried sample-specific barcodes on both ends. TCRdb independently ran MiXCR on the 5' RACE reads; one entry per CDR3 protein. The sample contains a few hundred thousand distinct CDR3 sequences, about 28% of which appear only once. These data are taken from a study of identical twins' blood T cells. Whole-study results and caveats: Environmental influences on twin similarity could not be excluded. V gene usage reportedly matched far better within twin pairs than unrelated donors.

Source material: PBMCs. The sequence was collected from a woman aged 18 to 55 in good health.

The CDR3 here is CASSAHAYNEQFF. The CDR3 DNA sequence: TGTGCCAGCAGTGCCCACGCCTACAATGAGCAGTTCTTC. The V call is TRBV2, the J call TRBJ2-1; unclear D gene. Germline values: CDR1 SNHLY, CDR2 FYNNEI. The ends were cut back, 4 bases at V and 2 bases at J, with 6 bases in the middle. The CDR3 totals 13 residues.